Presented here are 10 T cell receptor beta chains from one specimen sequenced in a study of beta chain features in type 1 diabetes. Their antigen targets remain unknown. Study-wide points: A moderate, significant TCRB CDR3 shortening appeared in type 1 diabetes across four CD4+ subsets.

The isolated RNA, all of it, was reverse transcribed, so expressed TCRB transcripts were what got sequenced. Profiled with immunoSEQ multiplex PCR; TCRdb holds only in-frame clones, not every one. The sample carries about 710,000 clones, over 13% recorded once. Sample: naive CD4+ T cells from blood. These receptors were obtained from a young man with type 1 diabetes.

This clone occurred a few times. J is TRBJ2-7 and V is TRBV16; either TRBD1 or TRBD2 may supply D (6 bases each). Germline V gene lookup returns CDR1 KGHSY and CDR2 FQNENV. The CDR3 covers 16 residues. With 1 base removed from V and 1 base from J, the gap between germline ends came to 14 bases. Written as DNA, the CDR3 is TGTGCCAGCAGCCAATGGGGGGCCGCGAGTTCCTACGAGCAGTACTTC. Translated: CASSQWGAASSYEQYF.

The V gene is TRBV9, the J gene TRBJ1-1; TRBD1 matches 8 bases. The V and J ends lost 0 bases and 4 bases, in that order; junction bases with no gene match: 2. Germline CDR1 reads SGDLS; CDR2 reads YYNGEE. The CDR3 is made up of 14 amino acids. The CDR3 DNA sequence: TGTGCCAGCAGCGTAGCGGACAGGGTCACTGAAGCTTTCTTT. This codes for CASSVADRVTEAFF.

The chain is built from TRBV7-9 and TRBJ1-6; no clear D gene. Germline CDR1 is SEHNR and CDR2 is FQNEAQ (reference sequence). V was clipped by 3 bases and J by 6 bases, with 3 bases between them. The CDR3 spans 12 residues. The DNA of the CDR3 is TGTGCCAGCAGCTTCAGTAATTCACCCCTCCACTTT. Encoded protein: CASSFSNSPLHF.

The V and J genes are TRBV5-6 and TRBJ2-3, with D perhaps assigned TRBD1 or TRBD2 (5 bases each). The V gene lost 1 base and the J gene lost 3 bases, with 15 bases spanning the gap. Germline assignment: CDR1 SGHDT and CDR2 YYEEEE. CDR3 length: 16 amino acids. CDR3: CASSLPPGPPTDTQYF. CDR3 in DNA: TGTGCCAGCAGCTTGCCGCCGGGACCACCAACAGATACGCAGTATTTT.

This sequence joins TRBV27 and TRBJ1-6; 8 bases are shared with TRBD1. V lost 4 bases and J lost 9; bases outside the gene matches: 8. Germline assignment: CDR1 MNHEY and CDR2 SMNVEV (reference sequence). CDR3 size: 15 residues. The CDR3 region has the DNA TGTGCCAGCAGTTGGGACAGGCCGGGGGGTTCACCCCTCCACTTT. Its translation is CASSWDRPGGSPLHF.

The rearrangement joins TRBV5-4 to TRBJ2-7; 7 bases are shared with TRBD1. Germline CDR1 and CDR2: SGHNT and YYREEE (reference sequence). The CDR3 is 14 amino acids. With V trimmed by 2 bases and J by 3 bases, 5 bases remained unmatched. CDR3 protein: CASSFGQADYEQYF. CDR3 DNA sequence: TGTGCCAGCAGCTTTGGACAGGCCGACTACGAGCAGTACTTC.

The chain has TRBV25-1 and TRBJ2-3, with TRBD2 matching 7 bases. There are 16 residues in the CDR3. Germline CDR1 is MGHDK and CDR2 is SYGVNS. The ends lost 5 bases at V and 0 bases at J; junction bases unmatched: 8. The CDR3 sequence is CASSPTGGGSTDTQYF. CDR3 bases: TGTGCCAGCAGTCCAACCGGCGGGGGAAGCACAGATACGCAGTATTTT. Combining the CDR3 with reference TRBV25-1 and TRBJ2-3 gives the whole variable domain EADIYQTPRYLVIGTGKKITLECSQTMGHDKMYWYQQDPGMELHLIHYSYGVNSTEKGDLSSESTVSRIRTEHFPLTLESARPSHTSQYLCASSPTGGGSTDTQYFGPGTRLTVL.

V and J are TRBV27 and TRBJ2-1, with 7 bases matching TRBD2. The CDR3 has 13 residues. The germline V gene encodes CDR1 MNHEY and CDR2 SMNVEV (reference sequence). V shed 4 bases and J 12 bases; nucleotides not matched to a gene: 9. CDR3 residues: CASSSTGRYLQFF. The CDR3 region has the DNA TGTGCCAGCAGTTCCACCGGGAGGTATCTGCAGTTCTTC.

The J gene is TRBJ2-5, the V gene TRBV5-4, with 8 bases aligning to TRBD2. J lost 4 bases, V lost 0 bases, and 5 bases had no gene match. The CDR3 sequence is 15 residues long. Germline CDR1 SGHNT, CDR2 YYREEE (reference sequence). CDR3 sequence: CASSLVTSVGETQYF. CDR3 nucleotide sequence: TGTGCCAGCAGCTTGGTGACTAGCGTTGGAGAGACCCAGTACTTC.

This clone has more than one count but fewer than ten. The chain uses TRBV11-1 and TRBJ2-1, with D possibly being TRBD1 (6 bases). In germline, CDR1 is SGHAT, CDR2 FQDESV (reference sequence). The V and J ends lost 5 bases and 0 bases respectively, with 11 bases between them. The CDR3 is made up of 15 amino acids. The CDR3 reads CASSPTGSSYNEQFF. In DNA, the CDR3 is TGTGCCAGCAGCCCGACAGGCAGCTCCTACAATGAGCAGTTCTTC.